This T cell receptor beta chain is drawn from a study of T cell changes during pregnancy in multiple sclerosis. CDR1 and CDR2 from the germline V gene are MNHEY and SMNVEV (reference sequence). There are 15 residues in the CDR3. V was trimmed by 5 bases and J by 0 bases, leaving 13 bases between them. Only in-frame clones appear in the TCRdb table, and some are missing; sequencing was by immunoSEQ multiplex PCR. This sample has approximately 130,000 clones, with around 97% found just once. The receptor's source is a female donor with multiple sclerosis, enrolled in a pregnancy study. The chain joins TRBV27 to TRBJ2-5; a possible D gene is TRBD1 (5 bases). This sample comprised peripheral blood, obtained after pregnancy. CDR3 DNA: TGTGCCAGCAGTGAACGACAGAAGTACCAAGAGACCCAGTACTTC. It specifies CASSERQKYQETQYF.